Below, 22 T cell receptor beta chains from the same sample are listed, as sequenced in a study of cytomegalovirus exposure and HLA in healthy donors (TCRdb year 2017). Receptors were amplified or captured by the immunoSEQ multiplex PCR assay. For the multiplex PCR, a mixture combining 60 forward primers for TCR Vbeta segments and 13 reverse primers for TCR Jbeta segments was used. The table was pulled from immuneACCESS by TCRdb, which kept in-frame rearrangements only. Such tables lose some clones; where checked, under half of the loss comes from unresolved V genes, and the rest has no known cause. In all, the sample holds fewer than 250,000 clones, and around nine tenths of those were seen once. The ten largest account for 1.5% to 2% of the sample. The sequenced sample was PBMCs. Receptor source: a woman aged 18-35 years in good health and CMV-seronegative.

This chain uses TRBV4-2 with TRBJ2-3, with TRBD2 matching over 8 bases. This CDR3 is built from 19 residues. With V trimmed by 3 bases and J by 4 bases, 18 bases remained unmatched. Germline lookup yields CDR1 LGHNA and CDR2 YNFKEQ. In nucleotides, the CDR3 is TGTGCCAGCAGCCACCCCGGGGGGGTAGGGGTAGTTGAGTCAGATACGCAGTATTTT. Residues: CASSHPGGVGVVESDTQYF.

This clone occurred a few times. V gene TRBV2 combines with J gene TRBJ2-7; possibly TRBD1 for D (6 bases). CDR3 length: 14 amino acids. V was shortened by 6 bases and J by 0 bases, with 12 bases between the two germline ends. Germline-derived CDR1 and CDR2 are SNHLY and FYNNEI. The CDR3 DNA is TGTGCCAGCAGGCAACAGGGAAGCTCCTACGAGCAGTACTTC. It codes for CASRQQGSSYEQYF. Full variable domain (rest looked up from reference TRBV2 and TRBJ2-7): EPEVTQTPSHQVTQMGQEVILRCVPISNHLYFYWYRQILGQKVEFLVSFYNNEISEKSEIFDDQFSVERPDGSNFTLKIRSTKLEDSAMYFCASRQQGSSYEQYFGPGTRLTVT.

The chain recombines TRBV18 with TRBJ2-5; TRBD1 aligns across 7 bases. CDR3 length: 15 residues. V was pared by 6 bases and J by 1 base, with 8 bases of the junction left unmatched. Looked up from germline, CDR1 is KGHSH and CDR2 is LQKENI. The DNA for the CDR3 is TGTGCCAGCTCGCCGGGACAGAGACCCCAAGAGACCCAGTACTTC. Its protein product is CASSPGQRPQETQYF.

On this clone itself: Its ends do not fully match the called genes, so a read error is possible. The V and J genes are TRBV7-9 and TRBJ2-5; 10 bases are shared with TRBD2. This CDR3 has 16 amino acids. Germline V gives CDR1 SEHNR, CDR2 FQNEAQ (reference sequence). The CDR3 sequence: CSSSLRGGLARETQYF. The CDR3 nucleotides are TGTTCCAGCAGCTTACGAGGGGGACTAGCGAGGGAGACCCAGTACTTC.

This chain uses TRBV2 with TRBJ2-3; 11 bases fit TRBD2. CDR3 length: 16 amino acids. Germline V gene sequence: CDR1 SNHLY, CDR2 FYNNEI. The J segment lost 0 bases and the V segment lost 7 bases, leaving 6 bases of the junction unmatched. The CDR3 loop is CASTTGTSGSTDTQYF. Written as DNA, the CDR3 is TGTGCCAGCACCACCGGGACTAGCGGAAGCACAGATACGCAGTATTTT.

This clone was seen just once. The chain carries TRBV28 and TRBJ1-4; 10 bases match TRBD1. There are 14 residues in the CDR3. The V gene end was trimmed by 6 bases and the J gene end by 3 bases; junction bases not matched to a gene: 1. CDR1 and CDR2 from the germline V gene are MDHEN and SYDVKM. The CDR3 region is CASRTGGPNEKLFF. In DNA form, the CDR3 reads TGTGCCAGCAGGACAGGGGGCCCTAATGAAAAACTGTTTTTT.

The chain carries TRBV28 and TRBJ2-1, with 11 bases aligning to TRBD2. J gave up 4 bases and V 7 bases, and 18 bases lay outside the gene matches. The CDR3 sequence is 19 residues long. Per germline, CDR1 MDHEN and CDR2 SYDVKM. CDR3 coding DNA: TGTGCCAGCACTCGAGGGGGTACTAGCGGGGGCCGAGCTTACAATGAGCAGTTCTTC. Translation gives CASTRGGTSGGRAYNEQFF. The variable domain in full, with the rest retrieved from reference TRBV28 and TRBJ2-1, is DVKVTQSSRYLVKRTGEKVFLECVQDMDHENMFWYRQDPGLGLRLIYFSYDVKMKEKGDIPEGYSVSREKKERFSLILESASTNQTSMYLCASTRGGTSGGRAYNEQFFGPGTRLTVL.

The chain is built from TRBV5-4 and TRBJ2-4; 7 bases fit TRBD1. Germline V gene data show CDR1 as SGHNT and CDR2 as YYREEE (reference sequence). This CDR3 region has 15 residues. Trimming at V came to 3 bases and at J to 0 bases, leaving 3 bases not matched to a gene. CDR3 amino acids: CASSSQGVAKNIQYF. The CDR3 DNA reads as TGTGCCAGCAGCTCGCAGGGGGTAGCCAAAAACATTCAGTACTTC. Together with reference TRBV5-4 and TRBJ2-4, the CDR3 gives the full variable domain: ETGVTQSPTHLIKTRGQQVTLRCSSQSGHNTVSWYQQALGQGPQFIFQYYREEENGRGNFPPRFSGLQFPNYSSELNVNALELDDSALYLCASSSQGVAKNIQYFGAGTRLSVL.

V gene TRBV27 combines with J gene TRBJ1-5; 7 nucleotides match TRBD1. Germline V CDR1 and CDR2: MNHEY, SMNVEV (reference sequence). V was clipped by 3 bases and J by 9 bases; unmatched bases: 8. This CDR3 contains 14 residues. CDR3: CASSFLTGAGPQHF. The CDR3 DNA reads as TGTGCCAGCAGTTTCCTAACAGGGGCAGGGCCCCAGCATTTT.

This chain uses TRBV28 with TRBJ1-5; 10 positions agree with TRBD1. Trimming cost V 6 bases and J 1 base; bases outside gene matches: 3. The CDR3 is made up of 15 amino acids. Germline lookup yields CDR1 MDHEN and CDR2 SYDVKM. In DNA form, the CDR3 reads TGTGCCAGCAGCCGGACAGGGGGAAGCAATCAGCCCCAGCATTTT. Protein: CASSRTGGSNQPQHF.

V gene TRBV5-1 combines with J gene TRBJ2-7, with 7 bases fitting TRBD2. Germline assignment: CDR1 SGHRS and CDR2 YFSETQ. The CDR3 consists of 14 residues. After removal of 2 bases from V and 5 bases from J, the junction contained 7 bases not matched to a gene. The DNA for the CDR3 is TGCGCCAGCAGCTTCGGGGGGAGCAAGGACGAGCAGTACTTC. Translating it yields CASSFGGSKDEQYF.

This chain connects TRBV4-3 to TRBJ2-7; D perhaps matches TRBD2 (5 bases). Trimming cost V 1 base and J 3 bases, with 7 bases left between them. The CDR3 contains 13 residues. Looked up from germline, CDR1 is LGHNA and CDR2 is YSLEER. The CDR3 nucleotides read TGCGCCAGCAGCCAAGGGGAGTTCTACGAGCAGTACTTC. Its translation is CASSQGEFYEQYF.

The rearrangement joins TRBV6-5 to TRBJ1-4; 9 positions agree with TRBD1. The trim removed 6 bases at V and 5 bases at J, leaving 7 bases unmatched. In germline, CDR1 is MNHEY, CDR2 SVGAGI. This CDR3 spans 15 amino acids. The CDR3 sequence is CASRETGGKNEKLFF. In DNA form, the CDR3 reads TGTGCCAGCAGGGAGACAGGGGGTAAAAATGAAAAACTGTTTTTT.

The V call is TRBV7-6, the J call TRBJ2-5; 10 bases are a match to TRBD1. The J call may be mistaken, given a closer DNA end match to TRBJ2-7. The germline V gene encodes CDR1 SGHVS and CDR2 FNYEAQ. This CDR3 contains 19 residues. The CDR3 DNA reads as TGTGCCAGCAGCCTAACGCCCCAGACAGGGGGCATAGATTCCTACGAGCAGTACTTC. Translating gives CASSLTPQTGGIDSYEQYF.

The chain's CDR3 is CASSLDGRVGNQPQHF. CDR3 coding DNA: TGTGCCAGCAGCTTAGATGGGAGGGTAGGTAATCAGCCCCAGCATTTT. The chain joins TRBV7-2 to TRBJ1-5; D is unresolved. The CDR3 contains 16 residues. Per the germline V gene, CDR1 is SGHTA and CDR2 is FQGNSA. The V and J ends lost 1 base and 4 bases respectively, with 14 bases between them. Full variable domain (remainder filled in from reference TRBV7-2 and TRBJ1-5): GAGVSQSPSNKVTEKGKDVELRCDPISGHTALYWYRQSLGQGLEFLIYFQGNSAPDKSGLPSDRFSAERTGGSVSTLTIQRTQQEDSAVYLCASSLDGRVGNQPQHFGDGTRLSIL.

This clone has a single count. The rearrangement uses TRBV7-3 and TRBJ2-1; D gene uncertain. Germline V gives CDR1 SGHTA, CDR2 FQGTGA. This CDR3 is built from 13 residues. V was pared by 1 base and J by 8 bases, with 9 bases between. The CDR3 here is CASSLIVSDEQFF. The CDR3 DNA is TGTGCCAGCAGCTTAATAGTAAGTGATGAGCAGTTCTTC.

The chain carries TRBV7-2 and TRBJ1-2; no clear D. Looked up from germline, CDR1 is SGHTA and CDR2 is FQGNSA. V was trimmed by 1 base and J by 7 bases, leaving 13 bases between them. This CDR3 has 14 amino acids. The CDR3 region is CASSLDPDGVGYTF. The CDR3 region has the DNA TGTGCCAGCAGCTTAGATCCTGACGGGGTTGGCTACACCTTC.

This clone appeared a single time. The V gene is TRBV7-9, the J gene TRBJ2-7; 7 positions agree with TRBD1. Trimming took 3 bases from V and 7 from J; bases not matched to a gene: 12. Germline loops: CDR1 SEHNR, CDR2 FQNEAQ (reference sequence). The CDR3 sequence is 15 residues long. The CDR3 nucleotides read TGTGCCAGCAGCTTCCGGGACAGCCTCGGACGGGAGCAGTACTTC. This gives the protein CASSFRDSLGREQYF.

The V call is TRBV6-5, the J call TRBJ2-2; 8 positions match TRBD1. Germline V gene data show CDR1 as MNHEY and CDR2 as SVGAGI. This CDR3 region has 15 residues. Trimming removed 4 bases from V and 1 base from J; junction bases left unmatched: 2. The CDR3: CASSWDRMNTGELFF. CDR3 sequence (DNA): TGTGCCAGCAGTTGGGACAGGATGAACACCGGGGAGCTGTTTTTT.

The chain joins TRBV6-5 to TRBJ2-2, with 11 bases fitting TRBD2. The germline gives CDR1 MNHEY, CDR2 SVGAGI. The V and J ends lost 4 bases and 5 bases, in that order; junction bases with no gene match: 6. The CDR3 totals 16 residues. CDR3 sequence reads: CASSLTSGGRTGELFF. CDR3 in DNA: TGTGCCAGCAGTTTAACTAGCGGGGGTAGGACCGGGGAGCTGTTTTTT.

The gene calls are TRBV19 and TRBJ1-5, with 8 nucleotides matching TRBD1. Germline assignment: CDR1 LNHDA and CDR2 SQIVND (reference sequence). CDR3 length: 17 amino acids. With 7 bases clipped from V and 5 bases from J, the junction kept 16 bases outside the gene matches. The chain's CDR3 is CASTPEWGQELHQPQHF. For the CDR3, the DNA is TGTGCCAGTACCCCCGAGTGGGGACAGGAACTTCATCAGCCCCAGCATTTT.

The genes are TRBV5-1 and TRBJ1-4; no definite D call. V was trimmed by 1 base and J by 7 bases, leaving 23 bases between them. The germline V gene has CDR1 SGHRS and CDR2 YFSETQ. The CDR3 loop spans 18 amino acids. The CDR3 DNA reads as TGCGCCAGCAGCTTGTTCCCCGGGATGCAAAGGGAGGGTGAAAAACTGTTTTTT. This codes for CASSLFPGMQREGEKLFF.